A selection of T cell receptor beta chains follows, all from one sample in a study of blood T cells in healthy people across ages. TCRdb reanalysed the 5' RACE reads using MiXCR and keeps one entry per CDR3 protein. Of roughly 1.5 million distinct CDR3 sequences listed, about 42% are singletons. Sequenced material: blood. The receptors stem from a woman under 30 in good health. Each CDR3 is given with its conserved first and last residue. The D gene is left open where the match is weak. Clone size is not always given. Where it is, it says once, few, many or a class for expanded clones.

D: TRBD1; J: TRBJ1-2; V: TRBV28; size: NA; CDR3: CATGTGRGYTF; DNA: TGTGCCACCGGGACAGGGAGAGGCTACACCTTC
D: NA; J: TRBJ2-2; V: TRBV9; size: NA; CDR3: CASSPTSLNTGELFF; DNA: TGTGCCAGCAGCCCTACTAGCTTGAACACCGGGGAGCTGTTTTTT
D: TRBD1; J: TRBJ2-1; V: TRBV28; size: few; CDR3: CASSFLDRAHNEQFF; DNA: TGTGCCAGCAGTTTCCTGGACAGGGCCCACAATGAGCAGTTCTTC
D: TRBD1; J: TRBJ2-7; V: TRBV27; size: NA; CDR3: CASSLYGQGYEQYF; DNA: TGTGCCAGCAGTTTATACGGACAGGGCTACGAGCAGTACTTC
D: TRBD2; J: TRBJ2-5; V: TRBV7-2; size: few; CDR3: CASSPPAGVETQYF; DNA: TGTGCCAGCAGCCCGCCAGCGGGAGTAGAGACCCAGTACTTC
D: NA; J: TRBJ2-3; V: TRBV4-3; size: NA; CDR3: CASSQDAAGRSTDTQYF; DNA: TGCGCCAGCAGCCAAGATGCGGCGGGGAGATCCACAGATACGCAGTATTTT
D: TRBD1; J: TRBJ1-2; V: TRBV20-1; size: NA; CDR3: CSAQGGRFSNYGYTF; DNA: TGCAGTGCCCAGGGGGGCCGGTTTTCTAACTATGGCTACACCTTC
D: NA; J: TRBJ1-5; V: TRBV20-1; size: few; CDR3: CSARQGGSNQPQHF; DNA: TGCAGTGCCCGGCAGGGTGGTAGCAATCAGCCCCAGCATTTT
D: NA; J: TRBJ2-2; V: TRBV29-1; size: NA; CDR3: CSVEGGIGTGELFF; DNA: TGCAGCGTTGAAGGGGGCATCGGGACCGGGGAGCTGTTTTTT
D: NA; J: TRBJ2-3; V: TRBV20-1; size: NA; CDR3: CSVMGRMGDTQYF; DNA: TGCAGTGTGATGGGCAGAATGGGAGATACGCAGTATTTT
D: NA; J: TRBJ1-1; V: TRBV20-1; size: NA; CDR3: CSARRGPYAPEAFF; DNA: TGCAGTGCCCGACGGGGGCCGTATGCGCCTGAAGCTTTCTTT
D: NA; J: TRBJ2-2; V: TRBV7-3; size: once; CDR3: CASSPQDYTNTGELFF; DNA: TGTGCCAGCAGCCCTCAGGACTACACCAACACCGGGGAGCTGTTTTTT
D: NA; J: TRBJ2-1; V: TRBV10-1; size: few; CDR3: CASSIAVGEQFF; DNA: TGCGCCAGCAGTATTGCCGTCGGTGAGCAGTTCTTC
D: NA; J: TRBJ1-1; V: TRBV4-3; size: NA; CDR3: CASSQDPRGPLEAFF; DNA: TGCGCCAGTAGCCAAGATCCAAGGGGTCCTCTTGAAGCTTTCTTT
D: TRBD2; J: TRBJ2-1; V: TRBV7-9; size: once; CDR3: CASSSGTSGGNNEQFF; DNA: TGTGCCAGCAGCTCCGGGACTAGCGGGGGGAACAATGAGCAGTTCTTC
D: NA; J: TRBJ1-5; V: TRBV29-1; size: NA; CDR3: CSVAPGGADSQPQHF; DNA: TGCAGCGTTGCACCGGGGGGCGCAGATAGTCAGCCCCAGCATTTT
D: NA; J: TRBJ2-3; V: TRBV29-1; size: NA; CDR3: CSYGGGLSTDTQYF; DNA: TGCAGCTATGGGGGCGGACTCAGCACAGATACGCAGTATTTT
D: NA; J: TRBJ1-3; V: TRBV4-3; size: NA; CDR3: CASSQELGDAGNTIYF; DNA: TGCGCCAGCAGCCAAGAGTTGGGGGATGCTGGAAACACCATATATTTT
D: NA; J: TRBJ2-4; V: TRBV4-3; size: NA; CDR3: CASSQDHLSGNIQYF; DNA: TGCGCCAGCAGCCAAGATCATCTGTCGGGGAACATTCAGTACTTC
D: TRBD2; J: TRBJ2-7; V: TRBV4-3; size: NA; CDR3: CASSQGLAGIDSSYEQYF; DNA: TGCGCCAGCAGCCAAGGACTAGCGGGGATCGACAGCTCCTACGAGCAGTACTTC
D: NA; J: TRBJ1-1; V: TRBV12-3/TRBV12-4; size: many; CDR3: CASSRGTGNTEAFF; DNA: TGTGCCAGCAGCCGCGGGACGGGAAACACTGAAGCTTTCTTT
D: NA; J: TRBJ2-7; V: TRBV7-2; size: NA; CDR3: CASSLWPKGRSTYEQYF; DNA: TGTGCCAGCAGCTTATGGCCCAAGGGACGGTCAACCTACGAGCAGTACTTC